This TCR beta chain was captured in a study of blood T cell repertoires in COVID-19. Study context: Spain, Italy and the United States supplied samples that represented acute and convalescent COVID-19. Sources were T cells, B-cell-depleted T cells, or PBMCs; the material itself was cDNA or gDNA.

In the original processing: Nucleated cell number was recorded as an estimate derived from reference gene primer amplification. The data were produced by immunoSEQ multiplex PCR, yet TCRdb's version contains in-frame clones alone and is incomplete. The DNA gave D and trimming, while V, J and clone size come from that table. The repertoire consists of under 250,000 clones, with about 88% occurring once and the leading ten covering around 0.72%. The CDR3 extends over 13 amino acids. The V gene end was trimmed by 2 bases and the J gene end by 15 bases; junction bases not matched to a gene: 10. The germline V gene has CDR1 LNHDA and CDR2 SQIVND (reference sequence).

V gene TRBV19 combines with J gene TRBJ2-1; 7 bases align to TRBD2. Sequencing used peripheral blood. The source is a man in his forties with acute or convalescent COVID-19. CDR3 region: CASSIQRGRALFF. CDR3 nucleotide sequence: TGTGCCAGTAGTATACAACGGGGGAGGGCCCTGTTCTTC.